These 7 T cell receptor beta chains were all obtained from the same sample, sequenced in a study of blood T cells in healthy people across ages. With a J-beta primer mix and a sample-barcoded 5' primer, a second PCR ran roughly 6 to 12 cycles. TCRdb reanalysed the 5' RACE reads using MiXCR and keeps one entry per CDR3 protein. The sample has 750,000 to 950,000 distinct CDR3 sequences, 53% seen once. The specimen sequenced was blood. The receptors here all came from an elderly man in good health.

This clonotype occurred a few times. The chain carries TRBV18 and TRBJ2-4; 10 bases agree with TRBD2. The end of the DNA fits TRBJ2-7 better, so the J call may be wrong. This CDR3 has 16 residues. Germline V gene lookup returns CDR1 KGHSH and CDR2 LQKENI. The CDR3 here is CASSPPSSGSSYEQYF. The CDR3 bases are TGTGCCAGCTCACCACCTTCTAGCGGGAGTTCCTACGAGCAGTACTTC.

This clonotype has only a few counts. This may stem from a read error, because a much larger clone lies one nucleotide away. The rearrangement joins TRBV20-1 to TRBJ1-1; TRBD1 is a possible D gene (5 bases). V dropped 1 base and J dropped 1 base, with 13 bases sitting between them. The CDR3 is made up of 15 amino acids. Germline V gene lookup returns CDR1 DFQATT and CDR2 SNEGSKA (reference sequence). The CDR3 DNA is TGCAGTGCTAGAGTTGTGGACACTCAGAACACTGAAGCTTTCTTT. This sequence encodes CSARVVDTQNTEAFF.

The chain has TRBV7-9 and TRBJ1-5; possibly TRBD1 for D (5 bases). Per germline, CDR1 SEHNR and CDR2 FQNEAQ (reference sequence). The CDR3 has 18 residues. The V gene lost 2 bases and the J gene lost 0 bases, with 17 bases spanning the gap. CDR3 in amino acids: CASSLRLRDVDSNQPQHF. As DNA, the CDR3 is TGTGCCAGCAGCTTACGCCTCCGGGACGTCGATAGCAATCAGCCCCAGCATTTT.

This clonotype appeared many times. This chain links TRBV29-1 with TRBJ2-7; D call uncertain. Looked up from germline, CDR1 is SQVTM and CDR2 is ANQGSEA. With 4 bases removed from V and 0 bases from J, the gap between germline ends came to 7 bases. The CDR3 has 12 residues. CDR3 nucleotide sequence: TGCAGCGTTGGAGCGTACTCCTACGAGCAGTACTTC. Translation gives CSVGAYSYEQYF.

The chain couples TRBV7-2 to TRBJ1-2, with TRBD1 matching over 7 bases. CDR1 is SGHTA, CDR2 FQGNSA, per germline. V shed 5 bases, J shed 3 bases, and the junction held 6 bases outside the gene matches. This CDR3 has 14 residues. CDR3 region: CASSPPTGHYGYTF. The DNA for the CDR3 is TGTGCCAGCAGCCCCCCGACAGGGCACTATGGCTACACCTTC.

This clonotype was detected a few times. V gene TRBV6-6 combines with J gene TRBJ2-7; D possibly corresponds to TRBD1 (6 bases). The V gene's germline CDR1 is MNHNY and CDR2 SVGAGI (reference sequence). V lost 2 bases, J lost 4 bases, and 12 bases lay in between. The CDR3 runs 14 residues. The CDR3 coding sequence is TGTGCCAGCAGTTACCGGGACACGGGGTACGAGCAGTACTTC. This encodes CASSYRDTGYEQYF.

CDR3 DNA sequence: TGTGCCAGCAGCCCAGGACTCGAGCACAGATACGCGTATTTT. Translating it yields CASSPGLEHRYAYF. This sequence joins TRBV7-9 and TRBJ2-3; D perhaps matches TRBD2 (5 bases). This CDR3 region has 14 residues. The germline V gene has CDR1 SEHNR and CDR2 FQNEAQ (reference sequence). V lost 5 bases and J lost 14, with 23 bases in between.